The 16 T cell receptor beta chains below come from one sample, sequenced in a study of early T cells in non-severe SARS-CoV-2 infection. One entry per CDR3 protein, called by TCRdb with MiXCR from the 5' RACE reads. The sample shows tens of thousands of distinct CDR3 sequences, approximately 7.2% of them seen only once. The sequencing here drew on whole blood, taken at baseline. The receptors originated from an adult who was a healthcare worker with PCR-confirmed SARS-CoV-2 infection or an uninfected control (not recorded which).

As concerns this clonotype: A much larger clone lies a single base off, so this may be a read error. The rearrangement links TRBV11-2 to TRBJ2-5; D uncertain. The CDR3 sequence is 13 residues long. V lost 8 bases to trimming and J lost 1 base, with 11 bases between them. Germline V gene sequence: CDR1 SGHAT, CDR2 FQNNGV. The CDR3 spells CASRTYSQETQYF. The DNA for the CDR3 is TGTGCCAGCCGCACATACAGCCAAGAGACCCAGTACTTC. Full variable domain (remainder filled in from reference TRBV11-2 and TRBJ2-5): EAGVAQSPRYKIIEKRQSVAFWCNPISGHATLYWYQQILGQGPKLLIQFQNNGVVDDSQLPKDRFSAERLKGVDSTLKIQPAKLEDSAVYLCASRTYSQETQYFGPGTRLLVL.

V and J are TRBV7-8 and TRBJ2-7, with 10 bases lining up with TRBD2. J gave up 6 bases and V 5 bases, and 10 bases lay outside the gene matches. The CDR3 contains 15 residues. Germline CDR1 reads SGHVS; CDR2 reads FQNEAQ. CDR3: CASSPSSGGISEQYF. CDR3 in DNA: TGTGCCAGCAGCCCATCTAGCGGGGGTATCTCCGAGCAGTACTTC.

The rearrangement joins TRBV7-9 to TRBJ2-1; D not certain. This CDR3 spans 16 amino acids. Germline V gives CDR1 SEHNR, CDR2 FQNEAQ (reference sequence). V lost 5 bases and J 5 bases, leaving 19 bases between the germline ends. The CDR3 here is CASSPDTPLTNNEQFF. The CDR3 nucleotides are TGTGCCAGCAGCCCTGACACACCACTAACCAACAATGAGCAGTTCTTC.

This clonotype came up a few times. The V gene is TRBV6-2 or TRBV6-3, the J gene TRBJ2-2; 8 bases match TRBD1. V lost 2 bases and J lost 3; bases outside the gene matches: 2. CDR1 and CDR2 from the germline V gene are MNHEY and SVGEGT. The CDR3 runs 15 residues. The CDR3 reads CASSYGQGHTGELFF. The CDR3 DNA follows: TGTGCCAGCAGTTACGGACAGGGACACACCGGGGAGCTGTTTTTT.

This clonotype was found a few times. The V and J genes are TRBV6-6 and TRBJ2-1; 9 nucleotides line up with TRBD2. V lost 2 bases and J lost 5; bases outside the gene matches: 1. This CDR3 spans 14 amino acids. CDR1 and CDR2 from the germline V gene are MNHNY and SVGAGI (reference sequence). CDR3 region: CASSYAGGNNEQFF. The CDR3 nucleotides are TGTGCCAGCAGTTACGCGGGGGGGAACAATGAGCAGTTCTTC.

This rearrangement joins TRBV6-1 to TRBJ2-4, with TRBD1 as a possible D gene (6 bases). Trimming removed 6 bases from V and 2 bases from J, with 14 bases in between. The CDR3 totals 15 residues. The germline V gene encodes CDR1 MNHNS and CDR2 SASEGT. The CDR3 DNA follows: TGTGCCAGCAGGGTCCGGGACACCCCCAAAAACATTCAGTACTTC. Translating it yields CASRVRDTPKNIQYF.

The sample holds many counts of this clonotype. The V and J genes are TRBV5-4 and TRBJ1-6, with D uncertain. V lost 2 bases and J lost 1, with 10 bases in between. Per the germline V gene, CDR1 is SGHNT and CDR2 is YYREEE (reference sequence). The CDR3 is made up of 16 amino acids. The CDR3 protein is CASSFDPRSYNSPLHF. CDR3 DNA sequence: TGTGCCAGCAGCTTCGATCCCAGGTCCTATAATTCACCCCTCCACTTT.

This clonotype has more than one count but fewer than ten. The V and J genes are TRBV6-5 and TRBJ2-7; 11 positions agree with TRBD2. V lost 6 bases to trimming and J lost 7 bases; unmatched junction nucleotides: 14. This CDR3 region has 16 residues. The germline gives CDR1 MNHEY, CDR2 SVGAGI. Written as DNA, the CDR3 is TGTGCCAGCAGCCCCGACGGACTAGCGGGTCCCCGTGAGCAGTACTTC. Its translation: CASSPDGLAGPREQYF.

This clonotype has a count of ten or more. The chain joins TRBV10-3 to TRBJ2-6; D call uncertain. The CDR3 covers 16 residues. V lost 7 bases and J 4 bases, leaving 17 bases between the germline ends. Germline V CDR1 and CDR2: ENHRY, SYGVKD. For the CDR3, the DNA is TGTGCCATCACAGCCTCCCCTTTGGGGGGGGCCAACGTCCTGACTTTC. Its translation is CAITASPLGGANVLTF.

This clonotype was recorded a few times. The chain combines TRBV10-1 with TRBJ2-3, with D perhaps TRBD1 or TRBD2 (5 bases each). The CDR3 loop spans 15 amino acids. Per the germline V gene, CDR1 is WNHNN and CDR2 is SYGVQD (reference sequence). The V end was cut by 0 bases, the J end by 2 bases, with 9 bases between. The chain's CDR3 is CASSESGTVTDTQYF. Here the CDR3 DNA reads TGCGCCAGCAGTGAGTCAGGGACGGTCACAGATACGCAGTATTTT.

This clonotype was observed many times. This chain uses TRBV5-1 with TRBJ2-3; TRBD1 aligns across 8 bases. Germline loops: CDR1 SGHRS, CDR2 YFSETQ. After removal of 5 bases from V and 2 bases from J, the junction contained 4 bases not matched to a gene. CDR3 length equals 14 residues. The CDR3 nucleotides read TGCGCCAGCAGGGACAGGGCCTCCACAGATACGCAGTATTTT. The encoded protein is CASRDRASTDTQYF.

The gene calls are TRBV15 and TRBJ1-6; the D is unclear. CDR1 and CDR2 from the germline V gene are LNHNV and YYDKDF (reference sequence). The CDR3 runs to 16 residues. V shed 1 base and J shed 0 bases, with 7 bases lying between them. This chain's CDR3 is CATSRVGSSYNSPLHF. The CDR3 DNA is TGTGCCACCAGCAGAGTTGGGAGCTCCTATAATTCACCCCTCCACTTT.

This sequence joins TRBV13 and TRBJ2-5; D might be TRBD2 (6 bases). The CDR3 runs 14 residues. CDR1 PRHDT and CDR2 FYEKMQ come from the germline V gene (reference sequence). With 0 bases removed from V and 5 bases from J, the gap between germline ends came to 10 bases. CDR3 loop: CASSLGTSTETQYF. In DNA, the CDR3 is TGTGCCAGCAGCTTAGGCACTAGCACGGAGACCCAGTACTTC.

This clonotype was counted between two and nine times. The chain is built from TRBV24-1 and TRBJ2-3; D might be TRBD1 (6 bases). The CDR3 has 14 residues. Trimming shortened V by 10 bases and J by 1 base, and 14 bases separated the two germline ends. CDR1 is KGHDR, CDR2 SFDVKD, per germline. The CDR3 sequence is CATAGVIGTDTQYF. The CDR3 DNA reads as TGTGCCACGGCAGGGGTTATCGGCACAGATACGCAGTATTTT.

This clonotype was detected many times. The chain joins TRBV7-9 to TRBJ2-3; D not certain. The CDR3 contains 14 residues. In germline, CDR1 is SEHNR, CDR2 FQNEAQ (reference sequence). Trimming shortened V by 1 base and J by 3 bases, and 8 bases separated the two germline ends. The CDR3 is CASSLGEWTDTQYF. Written as DNA, the CDR3 is TGTGCCAGCAGCTTAGGGGAATGGACAGATACGCAGTATTTT.

This clonotype occurred many times. J is TRBJ2-1 and V is TRBV29-1; D uncertain. The CDR3 loop spans 14 amino acids. Germline CDR1 and CDR2: SQVTM and ANQGSEA. Between the trimmed V and J ends, which lost 4 bases and 0 bases, there was a span of 10 bases. The CDR3 here is CSVAETSSYNEQFF. The CDR3 DNA is TGCAGCGTTGCTGAGACATCCTCCTACAATGAGCAGTTCTTC.